These 2 T cell receptor beta chains originate from one sample sequenced in a study of cytomegalovirus exposure and HLA in healthy donors. The PCR had 60 Vbeta and 13 Jbeta primers. TCRdb's table, derived via immunoSEQ multiplex PCR, lists solely in-frame clones and lacks some. The sample includes roughly 130,000 clones, around 80% of them seen just once. The sample taken for sequencing was PBMCs. The source is a woman under 30 in good health and CMV-seropositive.

V and J are TRBV27 and TRBJ2-2; 8 nucleotides align to TRBD1. J gave up 6 bases and V 3 bases, and 3 bases lay outside the gene matches. This CDR3 is 14 amino acids long. Germline V gene sequence: CDR1 MNHEY, CDR2 SMNVEV (reference sequence). This CDR3 reads CASSLPDRAGELFF. The DNA for the CDR3 is TGTGCCAGCAGTTTGCCGGACAGGGCCGGGGAGCTGTTTTTT.

The chain recombines TRBV5-4 with TRBJ2-7, with 8 nucleotides matching TRBD1. There are 11 residues in the CDR3. V shed 7 bases, J shed 6 bases, and the junction held 3 bases outside the gene matches. The germline V gene has CDR1 SGHNT and CDR2 YYREEE (reference sequence). The CDR3 loop is CASGTGGEQYF. The CDR3 DNA reads as TGTGCCAGCGGAACAGGGGGCGAGCAGTACTTC.